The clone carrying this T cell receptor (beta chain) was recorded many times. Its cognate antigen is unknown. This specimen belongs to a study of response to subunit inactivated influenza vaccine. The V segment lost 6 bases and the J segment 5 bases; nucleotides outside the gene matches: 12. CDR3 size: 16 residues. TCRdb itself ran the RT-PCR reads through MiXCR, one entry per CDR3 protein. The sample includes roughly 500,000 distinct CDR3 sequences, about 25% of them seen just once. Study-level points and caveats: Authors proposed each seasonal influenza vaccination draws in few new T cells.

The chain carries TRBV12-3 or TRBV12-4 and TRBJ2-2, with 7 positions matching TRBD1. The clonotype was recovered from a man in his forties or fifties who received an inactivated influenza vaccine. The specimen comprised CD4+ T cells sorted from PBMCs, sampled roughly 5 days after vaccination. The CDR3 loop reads CASSMPTGALTGELFF. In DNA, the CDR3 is TGTGCCAGCAGCATGCCTACAGGGGCGCTTACCGGGGAGCTGTTTTTT.